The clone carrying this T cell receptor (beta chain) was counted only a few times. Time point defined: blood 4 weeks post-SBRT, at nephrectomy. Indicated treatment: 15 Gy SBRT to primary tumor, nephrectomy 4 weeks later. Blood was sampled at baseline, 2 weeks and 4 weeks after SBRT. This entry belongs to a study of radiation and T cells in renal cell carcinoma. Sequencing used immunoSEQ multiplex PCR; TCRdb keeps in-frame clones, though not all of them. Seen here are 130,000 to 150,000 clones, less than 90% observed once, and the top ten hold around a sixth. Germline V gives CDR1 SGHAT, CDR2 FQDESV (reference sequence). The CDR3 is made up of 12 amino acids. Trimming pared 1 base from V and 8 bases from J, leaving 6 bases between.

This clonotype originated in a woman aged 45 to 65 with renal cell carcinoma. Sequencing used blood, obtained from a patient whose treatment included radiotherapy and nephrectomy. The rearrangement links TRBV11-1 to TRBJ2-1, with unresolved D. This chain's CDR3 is CASSLEWDEQFF. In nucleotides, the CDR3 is TGTGCCAGCAGCTTAGAGTGGGATGAGCAGTTCTTC.